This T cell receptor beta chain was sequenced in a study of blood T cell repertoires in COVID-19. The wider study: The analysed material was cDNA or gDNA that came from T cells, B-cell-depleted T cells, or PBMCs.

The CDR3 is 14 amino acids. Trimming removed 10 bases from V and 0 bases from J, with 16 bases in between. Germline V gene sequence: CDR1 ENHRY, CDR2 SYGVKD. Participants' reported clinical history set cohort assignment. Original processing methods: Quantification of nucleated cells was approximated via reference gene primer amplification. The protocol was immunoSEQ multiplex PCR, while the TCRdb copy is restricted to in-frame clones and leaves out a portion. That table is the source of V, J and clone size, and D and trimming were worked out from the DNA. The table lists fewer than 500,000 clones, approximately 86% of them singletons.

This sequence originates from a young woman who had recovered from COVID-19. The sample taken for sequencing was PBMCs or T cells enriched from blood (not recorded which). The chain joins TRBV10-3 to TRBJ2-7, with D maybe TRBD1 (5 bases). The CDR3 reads CASHEGDSSYEQYF. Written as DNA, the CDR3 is TGTGCCAGCCACGAAGGGGATAGCTCCTACGAGCAGTACTTC.